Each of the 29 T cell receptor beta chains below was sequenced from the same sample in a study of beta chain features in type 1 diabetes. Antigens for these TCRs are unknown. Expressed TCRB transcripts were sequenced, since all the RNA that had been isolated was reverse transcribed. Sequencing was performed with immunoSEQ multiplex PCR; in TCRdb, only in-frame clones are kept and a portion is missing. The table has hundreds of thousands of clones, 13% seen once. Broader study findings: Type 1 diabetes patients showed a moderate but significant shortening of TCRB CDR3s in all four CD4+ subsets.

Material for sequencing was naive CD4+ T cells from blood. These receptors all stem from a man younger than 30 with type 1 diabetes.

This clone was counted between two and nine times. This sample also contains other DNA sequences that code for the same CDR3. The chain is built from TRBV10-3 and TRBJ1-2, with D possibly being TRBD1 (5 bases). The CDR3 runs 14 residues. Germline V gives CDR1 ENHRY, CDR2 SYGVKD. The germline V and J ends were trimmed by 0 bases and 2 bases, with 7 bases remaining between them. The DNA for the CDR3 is TGTGCCATCAGTGAGTCTGGGGGAAACTATGGCTACACCTTC. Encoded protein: CAISESGGNYGYTF.

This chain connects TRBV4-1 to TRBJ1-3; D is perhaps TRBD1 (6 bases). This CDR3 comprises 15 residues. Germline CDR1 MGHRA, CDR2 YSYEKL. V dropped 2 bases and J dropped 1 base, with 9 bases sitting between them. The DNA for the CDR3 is TGCGCCAGCAGCCAACGGACAGTATCTGGAAACACCATATATTTT. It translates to CASSQRTVSGNTIYF.

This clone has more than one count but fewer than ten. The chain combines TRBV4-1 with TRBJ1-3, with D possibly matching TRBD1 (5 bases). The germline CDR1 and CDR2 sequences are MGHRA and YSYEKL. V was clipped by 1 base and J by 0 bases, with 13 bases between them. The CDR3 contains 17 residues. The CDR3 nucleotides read TGCGCCAGCAGCCAAGCAGACAGCCTCTTCTCTGGAAACACCATATATTTT. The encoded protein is CASSQADSLFSGNTIYF.

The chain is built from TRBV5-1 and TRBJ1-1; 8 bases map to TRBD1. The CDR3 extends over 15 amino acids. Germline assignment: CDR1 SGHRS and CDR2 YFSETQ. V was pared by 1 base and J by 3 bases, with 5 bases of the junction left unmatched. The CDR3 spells CASSLSGGSDTEAFF. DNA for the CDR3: TGCGCCAGCAGCTTGTCAGGGGGCAGTGACACTGAAGCTTTCTTT.

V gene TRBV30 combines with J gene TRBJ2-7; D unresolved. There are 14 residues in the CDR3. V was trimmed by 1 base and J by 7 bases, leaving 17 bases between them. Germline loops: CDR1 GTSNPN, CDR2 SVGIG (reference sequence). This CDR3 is CAWSDASWVREQYF. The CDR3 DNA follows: TGTGCCTGGAGTGATGCTAGTTGGGTTCGAGAGCAGTACTTC.

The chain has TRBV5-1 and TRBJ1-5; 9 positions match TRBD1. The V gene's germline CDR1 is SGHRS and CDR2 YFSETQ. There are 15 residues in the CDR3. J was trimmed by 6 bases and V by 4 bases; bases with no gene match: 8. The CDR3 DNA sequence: TGCGCCAGCAGCCCCCTCGGGACAGGGACTCAGCCCCAGCATTTT. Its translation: CASSPLGTGTQPQHF.

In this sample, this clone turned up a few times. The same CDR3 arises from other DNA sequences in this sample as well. The CDR3 DNA reads as TGTGCCAGCAGCTTAGTTGGAGGGAACACTGAAGCTTTCTTT. Translating gives CASSLVGGNTEAFF. The chain joins TRBV7-2 to TRBJ1-1; D is uncertain. The CDR3 is made up of 14 amino acids. CDR1 and CDR2 (germline): SGHTA, FQGNSA. V was pared by 1 base and J by 1 base, with 7 bases between.

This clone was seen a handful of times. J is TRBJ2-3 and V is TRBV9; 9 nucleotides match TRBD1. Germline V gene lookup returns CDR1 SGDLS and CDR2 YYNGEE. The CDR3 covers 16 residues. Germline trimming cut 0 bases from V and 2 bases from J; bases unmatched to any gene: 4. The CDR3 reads CASSVGGTGSTDTQYF. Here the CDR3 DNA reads TGTGCCAGCAGCGTAGGCGGGACAGGGTCCACAGATACGCAGTATTTT.

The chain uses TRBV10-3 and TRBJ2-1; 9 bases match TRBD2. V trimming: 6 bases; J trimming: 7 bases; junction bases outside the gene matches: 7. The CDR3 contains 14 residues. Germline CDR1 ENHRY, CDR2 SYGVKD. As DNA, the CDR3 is TGTGCCATCAGCGCGGGACTAGCTCGTAATGAGCAGTTCTTC. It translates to CAISAGLARNEQFF.

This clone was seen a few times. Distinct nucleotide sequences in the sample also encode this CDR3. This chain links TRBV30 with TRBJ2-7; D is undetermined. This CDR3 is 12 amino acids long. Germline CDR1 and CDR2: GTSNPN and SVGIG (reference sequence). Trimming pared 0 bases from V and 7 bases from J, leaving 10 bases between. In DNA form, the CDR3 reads TGTGCCTGGAGTGTGCAAGGGTGGGAGCAGTACTTC. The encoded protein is CAWSVQGWEQYF.

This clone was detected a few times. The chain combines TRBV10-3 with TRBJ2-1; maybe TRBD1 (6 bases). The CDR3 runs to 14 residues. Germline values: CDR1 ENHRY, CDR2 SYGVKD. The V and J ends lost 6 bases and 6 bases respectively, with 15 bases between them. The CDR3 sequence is CAISAGQNRNEQFF. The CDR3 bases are TGTGCCATCAGCGCTGGACAGAACCGCAATGAGCAGTTCTTC.

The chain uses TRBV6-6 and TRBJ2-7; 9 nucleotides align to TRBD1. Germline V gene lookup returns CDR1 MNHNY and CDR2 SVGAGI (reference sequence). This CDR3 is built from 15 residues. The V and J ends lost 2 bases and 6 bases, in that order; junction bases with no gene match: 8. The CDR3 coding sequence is TGTGCCAGCAGTTACGGGGGACAGGGTGCCCGCGAGCAGTACTTC. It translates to CASSYGGQGAREQYF.

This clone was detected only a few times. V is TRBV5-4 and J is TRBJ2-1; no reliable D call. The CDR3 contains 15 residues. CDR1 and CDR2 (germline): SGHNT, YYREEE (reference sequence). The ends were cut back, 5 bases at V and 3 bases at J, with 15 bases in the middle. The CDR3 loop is CASSRDGVIYNEQFF. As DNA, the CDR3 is TGTGCCAGCAGTCGCGATGGGGTAATCTACAATGAGCAGTTCTTC. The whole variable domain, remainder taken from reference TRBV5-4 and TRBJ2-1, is ETGVTQSPTHLIKTRGQQVTLRCSSQSGHNTVSWYQQALGQGPQFIFQYYREEENGRGNFPPRFSGLQFPNYSSELNVNALELDDSALYLCASSRDGVIYNEQFFGPGTRLTVL.

The CDR3 here is CASRADNQETQYF. CDR3 in DNA: TGTGCCAGTAGAGCGGACAACCAAGAGACCCAGTACTTC. V gene TRBV19 combines with J gene TRBJ2-5; D is possibly TRBD1 or TRBD2 (5 bases each). The CDR3 covers 13 residues. Trimming left V 6 bases short and J 0 bases short, with 8 bases between. The germline CDR1 and CDR2 sequences are LNHDA and SQIVND (reference sequence). Filled out from reference TRBV19 and TRBJ2-5, the complete variable domain reads DGGITQSPKYLFRKEGQNVTLSCEQNLNHDAMYWYRQDPGQGLRLIYYSQIVNDFQKGDIAEGYSVSREKKESFPLTVTSAQKNPTAFYLCASRADNQETQYFGPGTRLLVL.

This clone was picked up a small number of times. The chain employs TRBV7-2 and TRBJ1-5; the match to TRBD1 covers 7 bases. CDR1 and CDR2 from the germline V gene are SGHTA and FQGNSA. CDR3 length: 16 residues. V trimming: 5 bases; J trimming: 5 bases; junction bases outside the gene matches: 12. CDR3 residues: CASSGYRGMLDQPQHF. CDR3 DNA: TGTGCCAGCAGCGGGTACAGGGGAATGTTAGATCAGCCCCAGCATTTT. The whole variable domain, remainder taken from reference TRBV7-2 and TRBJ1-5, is GAGVSQSPSNKVTEKGKDVELRCDPISGHTALYWYRQSLGQGLEFLIYFQGNSAPDKSGLPSDRFSAERTGGSVSTLTIQRTQQEDSAVYLCASSGYRGMLDQPQHFGDGTRLSIL.

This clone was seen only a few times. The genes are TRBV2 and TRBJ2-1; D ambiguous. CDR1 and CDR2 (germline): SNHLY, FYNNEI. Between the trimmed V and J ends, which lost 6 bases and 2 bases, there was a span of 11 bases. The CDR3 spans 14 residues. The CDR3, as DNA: TGTGCCAGCAGGGCCCACCGGGCCTACAATGAGCAGTTCTTC. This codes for CASRAHRAYNEQFF.

The CDR3 is CSVEGGPTYEQYF. The CDR3 DNA reads as TGCAGCGTTGAAGGGGGACCGACCTACGAGCAGTACTTC. The genes are TRBV29-1 and TRBJ2-7; D possibly matches TRBD1 or TRBD2 (5 bases each). Trimming shortened V by 1 base and J by 2 bases, and 9 bases separated the two germline ends. This CDR3 comprises 13 residues. The germline CDR1 and CDR2 sequences are SQVTM and ANQGSEA.

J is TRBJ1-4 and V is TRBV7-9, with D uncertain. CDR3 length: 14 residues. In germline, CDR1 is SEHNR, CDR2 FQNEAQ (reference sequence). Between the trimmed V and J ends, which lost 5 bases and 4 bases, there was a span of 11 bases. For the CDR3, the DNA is TGTGCCAGCAGCCCCTCCGCGAGTAATGAAAAACTGTTTTTT. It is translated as CASSPSASNEKLFF.

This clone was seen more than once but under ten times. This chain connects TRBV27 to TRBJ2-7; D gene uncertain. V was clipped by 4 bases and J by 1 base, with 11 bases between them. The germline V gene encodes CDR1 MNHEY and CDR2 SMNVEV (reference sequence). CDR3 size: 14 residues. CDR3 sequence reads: CASSSVLGSYEQYF. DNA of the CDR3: TGTGCCAGCAGTTCAGTGTTAGGGTCCTACGAGCAGTACTTC.

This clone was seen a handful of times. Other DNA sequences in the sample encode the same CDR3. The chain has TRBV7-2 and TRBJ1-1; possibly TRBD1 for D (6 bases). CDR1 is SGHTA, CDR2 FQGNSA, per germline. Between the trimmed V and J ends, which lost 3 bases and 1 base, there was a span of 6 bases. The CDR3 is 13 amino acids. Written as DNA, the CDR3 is TGTGCCAGCAGCTTGACAGGGAACACTGAAGCTTTCTTT. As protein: CASSLTGNTEAFF.

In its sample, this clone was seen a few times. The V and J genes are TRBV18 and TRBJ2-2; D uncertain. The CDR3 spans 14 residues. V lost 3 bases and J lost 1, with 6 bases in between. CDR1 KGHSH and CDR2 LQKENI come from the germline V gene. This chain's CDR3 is CASSPQENTGELFF. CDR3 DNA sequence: TGTGCCAGCTCACCCCAGGAGAACACCGGGGAGCTGTTTTTT.

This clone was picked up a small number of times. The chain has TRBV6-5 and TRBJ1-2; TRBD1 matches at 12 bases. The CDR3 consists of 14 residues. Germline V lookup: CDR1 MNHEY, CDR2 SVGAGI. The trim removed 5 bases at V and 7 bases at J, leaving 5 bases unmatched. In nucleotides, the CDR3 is TGTGCCAGCAGTCAGGGACAGGGGGCGGGTGGCTACACCTTC. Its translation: CASSQGQGAGGYTF.

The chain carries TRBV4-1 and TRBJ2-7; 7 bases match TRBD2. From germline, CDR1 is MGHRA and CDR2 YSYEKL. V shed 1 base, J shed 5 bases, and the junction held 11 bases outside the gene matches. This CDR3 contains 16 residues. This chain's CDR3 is CASSQAKGGANHEQYF. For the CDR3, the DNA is TGCGCCAGCAGCCAAGCAAAGGGAGGGGCGAACCACGAGCAGTACTTC.

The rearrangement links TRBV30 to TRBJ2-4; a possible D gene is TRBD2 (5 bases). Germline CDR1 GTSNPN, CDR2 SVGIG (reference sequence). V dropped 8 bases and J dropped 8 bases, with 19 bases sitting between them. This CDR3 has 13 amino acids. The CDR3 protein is CATSPGLSDIQYF. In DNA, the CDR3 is TGTGCCACTTCCCCGGGGTTGTCGGACATTCAGTACTTC.

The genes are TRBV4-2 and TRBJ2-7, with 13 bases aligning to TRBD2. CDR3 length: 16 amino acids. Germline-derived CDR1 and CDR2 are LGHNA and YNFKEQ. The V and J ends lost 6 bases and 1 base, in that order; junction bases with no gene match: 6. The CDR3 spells CASSRELAGGSYEQYF. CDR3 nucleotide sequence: TGTGCCAGCAGTCGCGAACTAGCGGGGGGGTCCTACGAGCAGTACTTC.

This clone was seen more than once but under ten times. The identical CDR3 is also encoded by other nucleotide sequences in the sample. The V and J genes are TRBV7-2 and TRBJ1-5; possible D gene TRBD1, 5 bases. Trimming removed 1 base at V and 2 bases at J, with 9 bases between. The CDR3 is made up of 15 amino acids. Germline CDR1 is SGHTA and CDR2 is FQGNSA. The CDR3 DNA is TGTGCCAGCAGCTTAGGGGGGGGAGGCAATCAGCCCCAGCATTTT. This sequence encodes CASSLGGGGNQPQHF. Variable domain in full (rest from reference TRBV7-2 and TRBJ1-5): GAGVSQSPSNKVTEKGKDVELRCDPISGHTALYWYRQSLGQGLEFLIYFQGNSAPDKSGLPSDRFSAERTGGSVSTLTIQRTQQEDSAVYLCASSLGGGGNQPQHFGDGTRLSIL.

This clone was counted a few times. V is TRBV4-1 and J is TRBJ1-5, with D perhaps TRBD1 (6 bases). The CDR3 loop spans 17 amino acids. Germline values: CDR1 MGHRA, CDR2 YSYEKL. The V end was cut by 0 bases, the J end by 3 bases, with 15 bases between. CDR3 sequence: CASSQDAGTNLNQPQHF. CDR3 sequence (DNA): TGCGCCAGCAGCCAAGATGCGGGGACAAACCTCAATCAGCCCCAGCATTTT.

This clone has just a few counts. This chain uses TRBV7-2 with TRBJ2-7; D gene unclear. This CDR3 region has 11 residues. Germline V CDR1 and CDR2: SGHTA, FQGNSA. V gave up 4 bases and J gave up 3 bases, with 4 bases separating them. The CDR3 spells CASSSDYEQYF. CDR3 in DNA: TGTGCCAGCAGCTCGGACTACGAGCAGTACTTC.

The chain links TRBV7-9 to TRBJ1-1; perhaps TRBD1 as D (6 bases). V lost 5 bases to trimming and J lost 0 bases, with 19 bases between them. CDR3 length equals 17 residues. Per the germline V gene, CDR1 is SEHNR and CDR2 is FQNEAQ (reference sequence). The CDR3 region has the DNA TGTGCCAGCAGCCCGCTTGGGGTGACAGGAATGAACACTGAAGCTTTCTTT. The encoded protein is CASSPLGVTGMNTEAFF.